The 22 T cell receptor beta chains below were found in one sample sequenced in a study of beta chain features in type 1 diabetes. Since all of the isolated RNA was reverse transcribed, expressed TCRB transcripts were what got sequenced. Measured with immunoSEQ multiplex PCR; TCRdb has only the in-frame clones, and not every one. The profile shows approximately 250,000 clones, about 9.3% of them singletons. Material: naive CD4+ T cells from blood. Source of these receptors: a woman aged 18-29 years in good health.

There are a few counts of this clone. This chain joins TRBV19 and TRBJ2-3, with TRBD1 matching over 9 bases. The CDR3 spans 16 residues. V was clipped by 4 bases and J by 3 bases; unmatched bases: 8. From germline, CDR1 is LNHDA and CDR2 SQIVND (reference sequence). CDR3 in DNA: TGTGCCAGTAGTACGTACAGGGGGCGGGGAACAGATACGCAGTATTTT. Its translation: CASSTYRGRGTDTQYF.

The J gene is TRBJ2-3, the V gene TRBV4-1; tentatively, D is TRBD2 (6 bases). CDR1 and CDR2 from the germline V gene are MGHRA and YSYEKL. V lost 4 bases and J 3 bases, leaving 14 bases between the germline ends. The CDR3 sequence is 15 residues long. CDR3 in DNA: TGCGCCAGCAGCCCATCAGGTGGGAGGACAGATACGCAGTATTTT. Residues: CASSPSGGRTDTQYF.

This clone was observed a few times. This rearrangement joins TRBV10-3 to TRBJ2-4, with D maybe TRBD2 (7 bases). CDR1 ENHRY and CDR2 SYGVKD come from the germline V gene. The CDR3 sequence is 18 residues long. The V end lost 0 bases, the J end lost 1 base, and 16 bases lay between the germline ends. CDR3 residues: CAISESMAGAWAKNIQYF. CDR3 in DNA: TGTGCCATCAGTGAGTCGATGGCGGGGGCATGGGCCAAAAACATTCAGTACTTC.

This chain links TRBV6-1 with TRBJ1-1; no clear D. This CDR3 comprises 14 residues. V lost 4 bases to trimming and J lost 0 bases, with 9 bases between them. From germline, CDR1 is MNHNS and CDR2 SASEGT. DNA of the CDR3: TGTGCCAGCAGTGCCAGATTATTGAACACTGAAGCTTTCTTT. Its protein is CASSARLLNTEAFF.

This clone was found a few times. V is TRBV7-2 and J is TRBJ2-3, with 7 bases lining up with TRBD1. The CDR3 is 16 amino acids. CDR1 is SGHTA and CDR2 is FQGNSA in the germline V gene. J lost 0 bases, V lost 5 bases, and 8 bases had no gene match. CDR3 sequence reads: CASSRPGQRSTDTQYF. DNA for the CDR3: TGTGCCAGCAGCCGCCCGGGACAGCGGAGCACAGATACGCAGTATTTT.

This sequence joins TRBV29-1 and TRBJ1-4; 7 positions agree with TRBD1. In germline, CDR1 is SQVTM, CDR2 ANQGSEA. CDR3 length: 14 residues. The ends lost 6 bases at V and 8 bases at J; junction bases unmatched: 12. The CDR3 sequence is CSVGRTGGDEKLFF. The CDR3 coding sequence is TGCAGCGTCGGCCGGACAGGTGGAGACGAAAAACTGTTTTTT. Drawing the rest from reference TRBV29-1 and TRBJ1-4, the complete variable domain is SAVISQKPSRDICQRGTSLTIQCQVDSQVTMMFWYRQQPGQSLTLIATANQGSEATYESGFVIDKFPISRPNLTFSTLTVSNMSPEDSSIYLCSVGRTGGDEKLFFGSGTQLSVL.

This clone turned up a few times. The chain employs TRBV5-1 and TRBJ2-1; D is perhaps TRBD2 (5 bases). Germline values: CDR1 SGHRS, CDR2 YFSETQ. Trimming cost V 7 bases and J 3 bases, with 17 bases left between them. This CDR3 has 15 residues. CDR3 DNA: TGCGCCAGCGGACTCTCACCGGGTGGCTACAATGAGCAGTTCTTC. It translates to CASGLSPGGYNEQFF.

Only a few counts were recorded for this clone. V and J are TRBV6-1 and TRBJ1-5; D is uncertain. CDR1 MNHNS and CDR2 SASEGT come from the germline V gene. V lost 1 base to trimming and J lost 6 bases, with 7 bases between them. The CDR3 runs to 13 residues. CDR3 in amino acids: CASSEVSGQPQHF. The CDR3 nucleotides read TGTGCCAGCAGTGAAGTATCAGGTCAGCCCCAGCATTTT.

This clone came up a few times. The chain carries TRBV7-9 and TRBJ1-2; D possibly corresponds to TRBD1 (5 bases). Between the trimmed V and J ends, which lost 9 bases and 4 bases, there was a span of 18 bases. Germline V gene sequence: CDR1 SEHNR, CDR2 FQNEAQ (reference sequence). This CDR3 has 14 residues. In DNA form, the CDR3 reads TGTGCCAGTAGTTCCAGGGCCACTCTCTATGGCTACACCTTC. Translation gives CASSSRATLYGYTF.

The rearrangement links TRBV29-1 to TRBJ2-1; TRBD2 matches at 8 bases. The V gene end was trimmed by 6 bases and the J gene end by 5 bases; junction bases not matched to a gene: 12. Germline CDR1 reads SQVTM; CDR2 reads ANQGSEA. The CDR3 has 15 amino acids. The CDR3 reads CSVRTSPSLNNEQFF. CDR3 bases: TGCAGCGTCAGGACTAGCCCCTCACTCAACAATGAGCAGTTCTTC.

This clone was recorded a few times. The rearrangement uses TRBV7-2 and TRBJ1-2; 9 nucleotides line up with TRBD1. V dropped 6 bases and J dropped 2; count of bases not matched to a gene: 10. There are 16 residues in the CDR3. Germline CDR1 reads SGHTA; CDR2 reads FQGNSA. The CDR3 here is CASRLAGTGHNYGYTF. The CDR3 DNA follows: TGTGCCAGCAGACTCGCGGGGACAGGGCACAACTATGGCTACACCTTC.

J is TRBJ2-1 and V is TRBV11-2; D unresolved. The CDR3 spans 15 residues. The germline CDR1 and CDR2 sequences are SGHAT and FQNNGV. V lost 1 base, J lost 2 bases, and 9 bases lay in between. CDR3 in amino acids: CASSLGAGAYNEQFF. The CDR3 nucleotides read TGTGCCAGCAGCTTAGGGGCAGGCGCCTACAATGAGCAGTTCTTC.

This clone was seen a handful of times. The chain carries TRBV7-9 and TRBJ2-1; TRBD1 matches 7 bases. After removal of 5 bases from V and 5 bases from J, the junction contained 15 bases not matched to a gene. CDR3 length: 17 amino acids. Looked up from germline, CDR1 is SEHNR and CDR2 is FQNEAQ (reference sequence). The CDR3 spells CASSHRDETGTHNEQFF. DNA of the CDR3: TGTGCCAGCAGCCACCGGGATGAGACAGGGACCCACAATGAGCAGTTCTTC.

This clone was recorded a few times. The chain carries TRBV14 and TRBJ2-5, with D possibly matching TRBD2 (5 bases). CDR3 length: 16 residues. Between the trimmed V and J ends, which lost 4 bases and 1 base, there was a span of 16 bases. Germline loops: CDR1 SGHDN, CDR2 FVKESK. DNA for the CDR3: TGTGCCAGCAGCCCGCTATCGGACTTCCTCCAAGAGACCCAGTACTTC. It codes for CASSPLSDFLQETQYF.

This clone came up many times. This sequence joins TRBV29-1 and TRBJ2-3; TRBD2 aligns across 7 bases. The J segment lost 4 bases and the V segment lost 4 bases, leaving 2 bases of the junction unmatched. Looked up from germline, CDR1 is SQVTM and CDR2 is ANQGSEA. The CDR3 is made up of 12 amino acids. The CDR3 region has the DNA TGCAGCGTTGGACGGGGGGCAGATACGCAGTATTTT. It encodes CSVGRGADTQYF.

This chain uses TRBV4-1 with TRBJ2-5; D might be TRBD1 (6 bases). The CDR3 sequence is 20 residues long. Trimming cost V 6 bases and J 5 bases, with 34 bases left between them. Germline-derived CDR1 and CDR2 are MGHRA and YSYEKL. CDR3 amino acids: CASSPQGTSLGPPPGETQYF. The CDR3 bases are TGCGCCAGCAGTCCTCAGGGGACAAGCCTCGGGCCCCCCCCCGGGGAGACCCAGTACTTC.

The chain's CDR3 is CASSQWASGSIEQFF. The CDR3 region has the DNA TGTGCCAGCAGCCAATGGGCTAGCGGGAGTATTGAGCAGTTCTTC. The rearrangement joins TRBV14 to TRBJ2-1; TRBD2 matches at 10 bases. After removal of 2 bases from V and 9 bases from J, the junction contained 7 bases not matched to a gene. The germline V gene encodes CDR1 SGHDN and CDR2 FVKESK. The CDR3 has 15 amino acids.

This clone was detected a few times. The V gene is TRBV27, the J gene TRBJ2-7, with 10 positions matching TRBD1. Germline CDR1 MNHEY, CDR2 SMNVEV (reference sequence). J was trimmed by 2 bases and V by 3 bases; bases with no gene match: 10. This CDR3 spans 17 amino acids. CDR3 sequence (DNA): TGTGCCAGCAGTTTGAATCCGGTTGGGACAGGGGCCTACGAGCAGTACTTC. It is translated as CASSLNPVGTGAYEQYF.

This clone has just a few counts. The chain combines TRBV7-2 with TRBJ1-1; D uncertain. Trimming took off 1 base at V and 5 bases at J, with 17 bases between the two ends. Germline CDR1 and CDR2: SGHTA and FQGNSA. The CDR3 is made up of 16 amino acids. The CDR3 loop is CASSLVGRRRWTEAFF. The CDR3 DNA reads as TGTGCCAGCAGCTTAGTGGGCCGAAGAAGATGGACTGAAGCTTTCTTT.

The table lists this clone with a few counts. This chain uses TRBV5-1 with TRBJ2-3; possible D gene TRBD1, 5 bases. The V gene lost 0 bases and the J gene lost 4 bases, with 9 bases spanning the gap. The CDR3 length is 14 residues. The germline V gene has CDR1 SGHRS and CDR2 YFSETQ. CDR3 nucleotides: TGCGCCAGCAGCTTGGGAGACAGACCAGATACGCAGTATTTT. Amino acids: CASSLGDRPDTQYF.

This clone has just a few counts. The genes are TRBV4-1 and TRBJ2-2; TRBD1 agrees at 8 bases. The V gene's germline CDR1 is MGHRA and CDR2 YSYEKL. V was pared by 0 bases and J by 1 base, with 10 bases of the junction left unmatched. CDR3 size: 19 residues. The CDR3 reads CASSQDPGRGLLNTGELFF. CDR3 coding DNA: TGCGCCAGCAGCCAAGATCCTGGCAGGGGGCTCCTGAACACCGGGGAGCTGTTTTTT.

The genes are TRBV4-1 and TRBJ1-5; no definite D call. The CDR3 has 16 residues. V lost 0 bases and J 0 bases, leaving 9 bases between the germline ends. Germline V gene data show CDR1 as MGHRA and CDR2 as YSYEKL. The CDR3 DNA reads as TGCGCCAGCAGCCAAGAGAGGGCAGCTAGCAATCAGCCCCAGCATTTT. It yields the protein CASSQERAASNQPQHF.